A selection of T cell receptor beta chains follows, all from one sample in a study of blood T cell repertoires in COVID-19. Sequencing used immunoSEQ multiplex PCR; TCRdb keeps in-frame clones, though not all of them. Seen here are about 150,000 clones, roughly nine tenths observed once, and the top ten hold less than 5.5%. The sample taken for sequencing was peripheral blood. The receptors stem from a human donor in a cohort sampled during active COVID-19. The CDR3 runs from the conserved cysteine through the conserved F or W. The D gene is left open where the match is weak. Rows may omit the clone size; those that give it use once, few, many or a size class.

TRBV5-1,-,TRBJ1-6,-,CASSTGGGVSPLHF,TGCGCCAGCAGCACCGGGGGGGGCGTTTCACCCCTCCACTTT
TRBV11-2,-,TRBJ2-7,-,CASSPDREVEQYF,TGTGCCAGCAGCCCTGACAGGGAGGTCGAGCAGTACTTC
TRBV4-2,-,TRBJ2-7,TRBD2,CASSQDGSFASGIIYEQYF,TGTGCCAGCAGCCAAGATGGGTCGTTTGCTAGCGGGATAATCTACGAGCAGTACTTC
TRBV2,-,TRBJ1-2,-,CASTAGTPNYGYTF,TGTGCCAGCACGGCAGGAACTCCTAACTATGGCTACACCTTC
TRBV28,few,TRBJ2-6,-,CASSPLFSGANVLTF,TGTGCCAGCAGTCCCCTTTTCTCTGGGGCCAACGTCCTGACTTTC
TRBV7-2,-,TRBJ2-5,TRBD2,CASSFSSGVETQYF,TGTGCCAGCAGCTTTTCTAGCGGGGTTGAGACCCAGTACTTC
TRBV19,-,TRBJ2-7,TRBD1,CASSITGGHEQYF,TGTGCCAGTAGTATAACAGGGGGCCACGAGCAGTACTTC
TRBV18,-,TRBJ2-2,-,CASSELQGTGELFF,TGTGCCAGCTCAGAACTACAGGGCACCGGGGAGCTGTTTTTT
TRBV7-9,-,TRBJ2-7,TRBD1,CASSPWTGNEQYF,TGTGCCAGCAGCCCCTGGACAGGGAACGAGCAGTACTTC
TRBV9,-,TRBJ1-2,-,CASSPDGGWDGYTF,TGTGCCAGCAGCCCCGACGGAGGATGGGATGGCTACACCTTC
TRBV27,-,TRBJ1-1,TRBD1,CASANSPGQSMNTEAFF,TGTGCCAGTGCGAACTCACCGGGACAGTCCATGAACACTGAAGCTTTCTTT
TRBV9,-,TRBJ2-5,-,CASSVGGEETQYF,TGTGCCAGCAGCGTCGGCGGGGAGGAGACCCAGTACTTC
TRBV5-1,-,TRBJ2-5,-,CASSFGPSKETQYF,TGCGCCAGCAGCTTCGGTCCGTCTAAAGAGACCCAGTACTTC
TRBV5-6,-,TRBJ1-1,-,CASSSVPLMNTEAFF,TGTGCCAGCAGCTCGGTGCCCCTTATGAACACTGAAGCTTTCTTT
TRBV19,-,TRBJ2-2,TRBD2,CASSHSSGRVLTGELFF,TGTGCCAGTAGCCACTCTAGCGGGAGGGTCCTTACCGGGGAGCTGTTTTTT
TRBV29-1,-,TRBJ2-7,TRBD2,CSVAGGPSYEQYF,TGCAGCGTTGCGGGGGGGCCCTCCTACGAGCAGTACTTC
TRBV7-2,-,TRBJ2-1,-,CASSINRVGEQFF,TGTGCCAGCAGTATAAACAGGGTGGGTGAGCAGTTCTTC
TRBV9,-,TRBJ2-2,TRBD2,CASSGTGTSGFYANTGELFF,TGTGCCAGCAGCGGAACCGGGACTAGCGGGTTTTACGCGAACACCGGGGAGCTGTTTTTT
TRBV27,-,TRBJ1-2,TRBD1,CASSLSTGNYGYTF,TGTGCCAGCAGTTTATCGACAGGGAACTATGGCTACACCTTC
TRBV5-1,-,TRBJ1-4,TRBD1,CASSLDRGEKLFF,TGCGCCAGCAGCTTGGACAGGGGGGAAAAACTGTTTTTT
TRBV5-1,-,TRBJ2-4,TRBD1,CASRDTGQGTKNIQYF,TGCGCCAGCAGGGATACCGGACAGGGAACCAAAAACATTCAGTACTTC
TRBV3-1/TRBV3-2,-,TRBJ1-3,-,CASSLGAYSGNTIYF,TGTGCCAGCAGCCTTGGGGCCTACTCTGGAAACACCATATATTTT
TRBV7-8,-,TRBJ2-5,TRBD1,CASSRGAGTGGETQYF,TGTGCCAGCAGTCGAGGAGCTGGGACAGGGGGAGAGACCCAGTACTTC
TRBV2,-,TRBJ2-7,-,CASSVSDNYEQYF,TGTGCCAGCAGTGTATCGGACAATTACGAGCAGTACTTC
TRBV7-3,-,TRBJ1-1,-,CASSLTGGLNTEAFF,TGTGCCAGCAGCTTAACCGGGGGTCTGAACACTGAAGCTTTCTTT
TRBV7-9,-,TRBJ1-2,-,CASSLAHSEGYTF,TGTGCCAGCAGCTTAGCTCACTCTGAGGGCTACACCTTC
TRBV19,-,TRBJ1-2,-,CASTLSRVNYGYTF,TGTGCCAGTACCCTATCCCGAGTCAACTATGGCTACACCTTC
TRBV7-2,-,TRBJ1-3,-,CASSLGPIGSGNTIYF,TGTGCCAGCAGCTTGGGGCCTATTGGCTCTGGAAACACCATATATTTT
TRBV5-8,-,TRBJ1-3,-,CASRRGAPGNTIYF,TGTGCCAGCAGGCGGGGGGCGCCTGGAAACACCATATATTTT
TRBV24-1,-,TRBJ1-3,-,CATSDSGSSGNTIYF,TGTGCCACCAGTGATTCAGGTAGCTCTGGAAACACCATATATTTT
TRBV6-4,-,TRBJ1-6,-,CASSDNRRYQQGPRGDSPLHF,TGTGCCAGCAGTGACAATCGGAGATACCAACAGGGCCCTCGAGGAGATTCACCCCTCCACTTT
TRBV10-3,-,TRBJ2-5,TRBD2,CAISGLAVGETQYF,TGTGCCATCAGTGGACTAGCTGTAGGGGAGACCCAGTACTTC
TRBV19,-,TRBJ1-4,-,CASSHTATNEKLFF,TGTGCCAGTAGTCACACCGCAACTAATGAAAAACTGTTTTTT
TRBV7-3,-,TRBJ2-2,-,CASSVSLGGELFF,TGTGCCAGCAGCGTTAGTCTCGGCGGGGAGCTGTTTTTT
TRBV10-3,-,TRBJ2-3,TRBD2,CAISGGLAGKTDTQYF,TGTGCCATCAGTGGGGGACTAGCCGGTAAGACAGATACGCAGTATTTT
TRBV28,-,TRBJ2-2,-,CASSPWDAASLNTGELFF,TGTGCCAGCAGCCCCTGGGATGCGGCTAGCCTGAACACCGGGGAGCTGTTTTTT
TRBV6-1,few,TRBJ2-5,TRBD2,CASSGRTRGERETQYF,TGTGCCAGCAGTGGCCGGACTAGAGGGGAGCGGGAGACCCAGTACTTC
TRBV6-5,-,TRBJ2-2,TRBD1,CASRAGTGGPGELFF,TGTGCCAGCAGGGCCGGGACAGGGGGCCCCGGGGAGCTGTTTTTT
TRBV9,-,TRBJ2-7,TRBD1,CASSVEGQGAREQYF,TGTGCCAGCAGCGTAGAAGGACAGGGGGCGCGCGAGCAGTACTTC
TRBV15,-,TRBJ1-1,-,CATSRVQGSNTEAFF,TGTGCCACCAGCAGAGTGCAGGGATCGAACACTGAAGCTTTCTTT
TRBV10-3,-,TRBJ1-4,-,CAISEFGGDQEKLFF,TGTGCCATCAGTGAATTCGGGGGGGACCAAGAAAAACTGTTTTTT
TRBV5-4,-,TRBJ2-7,TRBD1,CASSGRPTGGWDEQYF,TGTGCCAGCAGCGGACGCCCGACAGGGGGCTGGGACGAGCAGTACTTC
TRBV6-2/TRBV6-3,-,TRBJ2-7,-,CASSYGGASYEQYF,TGTGCCAGCAGTTACGGTGGGGCCTCCTACGAGCAGTACTTC
TRBV3-1/TRBV3-2,-,TRBJ1-4,TRBD1,CASAPGQPTGKLFF,TGTGCCAGCGCCCCGGGACAGCCTACGGGAAAACTGTTTTTT
TRBV2,-,TRBJ2-1,-,CASSENPGAGYNEQFF,TGTGCCAGCAGTGAAAACCCAGGGGCAGGCTACAATGAGCAGTTCTTC
TRBV7-9,-,TRBJ1-1,-,CASAGNTEAFF,TGTGCCAGCGCAGGGAACACTGAAGCTTTCTTT
TRBV6-5,-,TRBJ1-2,-,CASREGSYGYTF,TGTGCCAGCCGGGAGGGTAGCTATGGCTACACCTTC
TRBV27,-,TRBJ1-2,TRBD1,CASSPTRTGPYGYTF,TGTGCCAGCAGCCCTACCCGGACAGGGCCCTATGGCTACACCTTC
TRBV30,-,TRBJ2-5,-,CAWGPGVQETQYF,TGTGCCTGGGGGCCCGGGGTTCAAGAGACCCAGTACTTC
TRBV30,-,TRBJ1-1,TRBD1,CACLRPGTGGWTEAFF,TGTGCCTGCCTAAGGCCCGGAACAGGGGGGTGGACTGAAGCTTTCTTT